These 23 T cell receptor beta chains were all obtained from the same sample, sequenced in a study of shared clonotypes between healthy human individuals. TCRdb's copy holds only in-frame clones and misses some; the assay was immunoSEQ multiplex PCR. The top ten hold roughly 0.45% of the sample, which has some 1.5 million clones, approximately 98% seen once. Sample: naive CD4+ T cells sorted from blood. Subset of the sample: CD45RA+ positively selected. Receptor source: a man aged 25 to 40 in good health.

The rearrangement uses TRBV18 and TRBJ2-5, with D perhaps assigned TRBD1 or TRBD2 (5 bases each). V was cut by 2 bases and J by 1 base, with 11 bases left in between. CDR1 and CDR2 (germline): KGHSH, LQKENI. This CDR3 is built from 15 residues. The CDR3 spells CASSPGGPGQETQYF. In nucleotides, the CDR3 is TGTGCCAGCTCACCAGGGGGTCCGGGCCAAGAGACCCAGTACTTC.

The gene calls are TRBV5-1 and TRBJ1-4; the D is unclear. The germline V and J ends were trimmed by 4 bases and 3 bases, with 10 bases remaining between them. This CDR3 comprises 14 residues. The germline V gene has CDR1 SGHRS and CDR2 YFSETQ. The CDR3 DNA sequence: TGCGCCAGCAGCGACGACGGATCTAATGAAAAACTGTTTTTT. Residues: CASSDDGSNEKLFF.

The CDR3 loop is CASSKTRDWKNTGELFF. The CDR3, as DNA: TGTGCCAGTAGTAAAACCCGGGACTGGAAGAACACCGGGGAGCTGTTTTTT. The gene calls are TRBV19 and TRBJ2-2; tentative D call: TRBD2 (6 bases). Germline CDR1 reads LNHDA; CDR2 reads SQIVND (reference sequence). Trimming took 4 bases from V and 1 from J, leaving 16 bases between them. This CDR3 has 17 amino acids.

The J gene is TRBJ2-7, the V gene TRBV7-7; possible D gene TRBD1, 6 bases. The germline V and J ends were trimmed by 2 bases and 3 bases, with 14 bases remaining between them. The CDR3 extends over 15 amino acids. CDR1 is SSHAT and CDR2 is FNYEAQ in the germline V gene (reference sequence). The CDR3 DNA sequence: TGTGCCAGCAGCTTACCCCCAGGGGCCCACTACGAGCAGTACTTC. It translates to CASSLPPGAHYEQYF.

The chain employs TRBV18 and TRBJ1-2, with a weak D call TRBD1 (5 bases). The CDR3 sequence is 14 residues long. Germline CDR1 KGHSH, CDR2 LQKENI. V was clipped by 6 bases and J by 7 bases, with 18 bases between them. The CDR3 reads CASSQTGRAVGYTF. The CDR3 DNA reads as TGTGCCAGCTCCCAAACGGGCAGGGCGGTTGGCTACACCTTC.

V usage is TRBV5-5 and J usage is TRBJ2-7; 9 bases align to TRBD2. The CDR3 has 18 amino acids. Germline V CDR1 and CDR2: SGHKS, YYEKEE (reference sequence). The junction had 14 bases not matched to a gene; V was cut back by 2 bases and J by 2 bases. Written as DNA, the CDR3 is TGTGCCAGCAGCTTTGCCCTGTTTATAGCGGGAGAGGCCTACGAGCAGTACTTC. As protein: CASSFALFIAGEAYEQYF.

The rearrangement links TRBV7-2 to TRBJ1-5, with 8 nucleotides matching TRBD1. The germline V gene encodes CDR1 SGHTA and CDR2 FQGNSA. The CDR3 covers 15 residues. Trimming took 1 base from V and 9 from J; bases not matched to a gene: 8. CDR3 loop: CASSLESRGLGPQHF. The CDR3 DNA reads TGTGCCAGCAGCTTAGAGAGCAGGGGGCTGGGGCCCCAGCATTTT.

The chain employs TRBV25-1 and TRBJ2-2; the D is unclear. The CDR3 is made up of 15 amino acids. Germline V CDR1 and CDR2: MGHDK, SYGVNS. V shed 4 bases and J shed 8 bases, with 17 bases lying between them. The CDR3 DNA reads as TGTGCCAGCAGTGCGGCGGTTTCGGTCCGGGGGGAGCTGTTTTTT. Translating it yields CASSAAVSVRGELFF.

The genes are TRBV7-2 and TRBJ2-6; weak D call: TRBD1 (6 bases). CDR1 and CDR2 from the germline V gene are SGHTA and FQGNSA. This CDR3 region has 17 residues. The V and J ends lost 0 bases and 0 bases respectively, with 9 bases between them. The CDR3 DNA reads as TGTGCCAGCAGCTTAGCAGGGGGAAACTCTGGGGCCAACGTCCTGACTTTC. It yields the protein CASSLAGGNSGANVLTF.

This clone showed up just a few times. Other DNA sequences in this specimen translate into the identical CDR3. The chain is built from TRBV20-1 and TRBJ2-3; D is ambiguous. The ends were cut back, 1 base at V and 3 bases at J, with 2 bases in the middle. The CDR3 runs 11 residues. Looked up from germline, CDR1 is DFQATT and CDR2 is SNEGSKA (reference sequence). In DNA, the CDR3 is TGCAGTGCTAGAGTAACAGATACGCAGTATTTT. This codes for CSARVTDTQYF.

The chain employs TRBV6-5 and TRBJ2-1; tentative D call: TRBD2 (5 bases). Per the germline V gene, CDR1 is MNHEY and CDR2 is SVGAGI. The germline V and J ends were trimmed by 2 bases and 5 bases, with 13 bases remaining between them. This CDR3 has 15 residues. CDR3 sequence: CASSYDGPRDNEQFF. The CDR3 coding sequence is TGTGCCAGCAGTTACGACGGGCCGAGGGACAATGAGCAGTTCTTC.

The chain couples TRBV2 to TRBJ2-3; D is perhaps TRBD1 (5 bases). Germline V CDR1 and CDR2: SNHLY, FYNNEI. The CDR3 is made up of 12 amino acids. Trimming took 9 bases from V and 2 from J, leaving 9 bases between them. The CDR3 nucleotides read TGTGCCAGGAGCAGGGACACAGATACGCAGTATTTT. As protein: CARSRDTDTQYF.

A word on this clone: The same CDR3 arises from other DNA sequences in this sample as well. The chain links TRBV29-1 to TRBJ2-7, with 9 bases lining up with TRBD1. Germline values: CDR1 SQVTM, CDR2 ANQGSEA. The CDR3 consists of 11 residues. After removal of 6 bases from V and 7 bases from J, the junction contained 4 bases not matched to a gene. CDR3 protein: CSVGTGREQYF. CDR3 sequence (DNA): TGCAGCGTCGGGACAGGGAGAGAGCAGTACTTC.

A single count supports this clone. CDR3 in amino acids: CASGSSAGGDTQYF. DNA for the CDR3: TGCGCCAGCGGAAGTAGTGCGGGGGGAGATACGCAGTATTTT. The rearrangement links TRBV4-3 to TRBJ2-3; 8 bases match TRBD2. V lost 8 bases, J lost 5 bases, and 9 bases stayed unmatched. CDR1 is LGHNA, CDR2 YSLEER, per germline. The CDR3 is 14 amino acids.

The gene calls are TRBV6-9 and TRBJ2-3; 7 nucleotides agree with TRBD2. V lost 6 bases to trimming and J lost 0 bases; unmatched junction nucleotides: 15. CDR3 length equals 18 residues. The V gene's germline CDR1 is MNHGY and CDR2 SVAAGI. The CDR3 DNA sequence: TGTGCCAGCAGAGAAGGGAAAAGACTAGCAGAAAGCACAGATACGCAGTATTTT. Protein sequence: CASREGKRLAESTDTQYF.

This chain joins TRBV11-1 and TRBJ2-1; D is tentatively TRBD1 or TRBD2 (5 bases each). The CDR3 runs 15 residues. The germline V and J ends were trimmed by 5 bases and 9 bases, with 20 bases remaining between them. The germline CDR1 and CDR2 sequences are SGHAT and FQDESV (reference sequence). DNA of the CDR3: TGTGCCAGCAGCCTCTCCCCACGCGACGGGACTGAGCAGTTCTTC. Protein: CASSLSPRDGTEQFF.

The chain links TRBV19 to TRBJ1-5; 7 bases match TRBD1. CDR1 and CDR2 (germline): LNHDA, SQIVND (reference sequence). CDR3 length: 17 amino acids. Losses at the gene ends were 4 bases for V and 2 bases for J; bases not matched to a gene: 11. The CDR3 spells CASSRFFARGGNQPQHF. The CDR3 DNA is TGTGCCAGTAGTAGATTTTTCGCCAGGGGGGGCAATCAGCCCCAGCATTTT.

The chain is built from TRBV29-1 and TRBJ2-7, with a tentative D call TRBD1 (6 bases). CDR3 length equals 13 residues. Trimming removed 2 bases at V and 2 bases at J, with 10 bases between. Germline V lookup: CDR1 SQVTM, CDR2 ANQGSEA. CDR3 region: CSVERAGAYEQYF. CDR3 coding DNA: TGCAGCGTTGAAAGGGCAGGGGCCTACGAGCAGTACTTC.

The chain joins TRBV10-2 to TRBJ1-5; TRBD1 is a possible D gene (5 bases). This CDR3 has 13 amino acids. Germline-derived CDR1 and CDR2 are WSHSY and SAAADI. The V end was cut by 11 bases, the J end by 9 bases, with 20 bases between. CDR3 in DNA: TGCGCCGGTCCGGGGGGACCGGGTCGGCCCCAGCATTTT. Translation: CAGPGGPGRPQHF.

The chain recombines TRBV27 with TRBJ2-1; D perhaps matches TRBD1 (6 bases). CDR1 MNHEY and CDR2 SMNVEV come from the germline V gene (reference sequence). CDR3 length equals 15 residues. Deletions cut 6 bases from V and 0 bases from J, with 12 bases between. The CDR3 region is CASRTHRDSYNEQFF. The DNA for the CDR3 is TGTGCCAGCAGGACGCACAGGGACTCCTACAATGAGCAGTTCTTC.

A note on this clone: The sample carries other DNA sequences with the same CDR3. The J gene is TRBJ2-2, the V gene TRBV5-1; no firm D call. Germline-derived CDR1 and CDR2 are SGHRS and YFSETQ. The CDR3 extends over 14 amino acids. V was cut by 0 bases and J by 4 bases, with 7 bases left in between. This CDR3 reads CASSLDKGTGELFF. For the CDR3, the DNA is TGCGCCAGCAGCTTGGACAAGGGCACCGGGGAGCTGTTTTTT. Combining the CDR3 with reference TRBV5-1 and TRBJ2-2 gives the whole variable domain KAGVTQTPRYLIKTRGQQVTLSCSPISGHRSVSWYQQTPGQGLQFLFEYFSETQRNKGNFPGRFSGRQFSNSRSEMNVSTLELGDSALYLCASSLDKGTGELFFGEGSRLTVL.

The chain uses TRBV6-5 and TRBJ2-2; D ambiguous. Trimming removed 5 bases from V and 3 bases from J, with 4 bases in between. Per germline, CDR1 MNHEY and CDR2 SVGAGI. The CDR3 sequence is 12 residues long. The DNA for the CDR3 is TGTGCCAGCAGTGCGCACACCGGGGAGCTGTTTTTT. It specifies CASSAHTGELFF.

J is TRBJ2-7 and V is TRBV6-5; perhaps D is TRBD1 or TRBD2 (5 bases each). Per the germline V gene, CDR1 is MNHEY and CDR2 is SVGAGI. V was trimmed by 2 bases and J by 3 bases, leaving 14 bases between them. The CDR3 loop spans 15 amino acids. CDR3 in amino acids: CASSYQPGTSYEQYF. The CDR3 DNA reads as TGTGCCAGCAGTTACCAACCCGGGACCAGCTACGAGCAGTACTTC.